The 8 T cell receptor beta chains presented below share a single source sample, sequenced in a study of PD-L1 blockade in urothelial cancer. The time point: peripheral blood 6 weeks after treatment start. Measured with immunoSEQ multiplex PCR; TCRdb has only the in-frame clones, and not every one. This table holds more than 95,000 clones, 86% found once. This specimen was PBMCs, taken around atezolizumab (anti-PD-L1) treatment. Receptors were obtained from a man between 50 and 59 years old with urothelial cancer.

The chain carries TRBV27 and TRBJ2-1, with 11 bases lining up with TRBD2. The CDR3 spans 15 residues. Germline lookup yields CDR1 MNHEY and CDR2 SMNVEV (reference sequence). The V and J ends lost 6 bases and 3 bases, in that order; junction bases with no gene match: 4. In DNA, the CDR3 is TGTGCCAGCAGGAAGACTAGCGGGATCTACAATGAGCAGTTCTTC. Translated, it gives CASRKTSGIYNEQFF.

The chain has TRBV7-6 and TRBJ2-7, with 13 bases aligning to TRBD2. The CDR3 runs 15 residues. From germline, CDR1 is SGHVS and CDR2 FNYEAQ. Trimming at V came to 5 bases and at J to 5 bases, leaving 6 bases not matched to a gene. The CDR3 sequence: CASSLTSGRSHEQYF. DNA for the CDR3: TGTGCCAGCAGCCTGACTAGCGGGAGGTCCCACGAGCAGTACTTC.

The V and J genes are TRBV5-1 and TRBJ2-1, with 9 bases aligning to TRBD2. The CDR3 is 16 residues long. The trim removed 0 bases at V and 4 bases at J, leaving 5 bases unmatched. Germline V gene lookup returns CDR1 SGHRS and CDR2 YFSETQ. The CDR3 DNA is TGCGCCAGCAGCTTGGACGGGACTAGCTCGTACAATGAGCAGTTCTTC. This gives the protein CASSLDGTSSYNEQFF. Full variable domain (missing parts from reference TRBV5-1 and TRBJ2-1): KAGVTQTPRYLIKTRGQQVTLSCSPISGHRSVSWYQQTPGQGLQFLFEYFSETQRNKGNFPGRFSGRQFSNSRSEMNVSTLELGDSALYLCASSLDGTSSYNEQFFGPGTRLTVL.

V is TRBV19 and J is TRBJ2-7, with D possibly matching TRBD1 (6 bases). V was pared by 3 bases and J by 1 base, with 10 bases between. Looked up from germline, CDR1 is LNHDA and CDR2 is SQIVND (reference sequence). CDR3 size: 14 residues. The DNA of the CDR3 is TGTGCCAGTAGTATTGGGGACATATCCTACGAGCAGTACTTC. Its translation is CASSIGDISYEQYF. The entire variable domain, with the rest obtained from reference TRBV19 and TRBJ2-7, is as follows: DGGITQSPKYLFRKEGQNVTLSCEQNLNHDAMYWYRQDPGQGLRLIYYSQIVNDFQKGDIAEGYSVSREKKESFPLTVTSAQKNPTAFYLCASSIGDISYEQYFGPGTRLTVT.

V gene TRBV15 combines with J gene TRBJ2-5; 7 bases fit TRBD1. Germline V gene lookup returns CDR1 LNHNV and CDR2 YYDKDF (reference sequence). V trimming: 0 bases; J trimming: 5 bases; junction bases outside the gene matches: 6. The CDR3 covers 15 residues. The CDR3 DNA reads TGTGCCACCAGCAGAGATGTTGGACAGGTGGAGACCCAGTACTTC. This gives the protein CATSRDVGQVETQYF.

The V call is TRBV30, the J call TRBJ1-5, with a tentative D call TRBD1 (5 bases). This CDR3 contains 15 residues. Germline CDR1 is GTSNPN and CDR2 is SVGIG (reference sequence). Trimming stripped 1 base from V and 4 bases from J, with 14 bases between. CDR3 sequence reads: CAWSEWGRINQPQHF. The CDR3 DNA sequence: TGTGCCTGGAGTGAGTGGGGCAGAATTAATCAGCCCCAGCATTTT.

This chain joins TRBV18 and TRBJ2-1, with D perhaps TRBD2 (5 bases). From germline, CDR1 is KGHSH and CDR2 LQKENI. Trimming pared 2 bases from V and 6 bases from J, leaving 14 bases between. This CDR3 has 15 residues. The CDR3 protein is CASSPYLARVNEQFF. DNA of the CDR3: TGTGCCAGCTCACCATATCTTGCGCGGGTCAATGAGCAGTTCTTC.

The rearrangement joins TRBV25-1 to TRBJ1-1; possibly TRBD1 for D (5 bases). Trimming shortened V by 5 bases and J by 0 bases, and 13 bases separated the two germline ends. This CDR3 region has 15 residues. Germline assignment: CDR1 MGHDK and CDR2 SYGVNS. The CDR3 loop is CASSPQGQMNTEAFF. CDR3 in DNA: TGTGCCAGCAGTCCCCAGGGTCAAATGAACACTGAAGCTTTCTTT.